Given below is one T cell receptor (beta chain) in context. Other nucleotide sequences in the sample specify the same CDR3. The sample belongs to a study of blood T cell repertoires in COVID-19. Overall study context: The United States, Italy and Spain were the sources of the acute and convalescent COVID-19 samples. T cells, B-cell-depleted T cells, or PBMCs supplied cDNA or gDNA.

Original analysis: Amplified reference gene primers provided the basis for estimating nucleated cell counts. Only in-frame clones appear in the TCRdb table, and some are missing; sequencing was by immunoSEQ multiplex PCR. The V and J calls and the clone size are those of that table, but D and trimming were determined from the DNA. The sample lists over 300,000 clones, roughly 90% occurring once. The germline gives CDR1 SGHRS, CDR2 YFSETQ. The germline V and J ends were trimmed by 0 bases and 0 bases, with 8 bases remaining between them. The CDR3 runs to 15 residues. The source of this sequence is a man aged 35-49 years with acute or convalescent COVID-19. The sequencing sample was made of peripheral blood. The chain employs TRBV5-1 and TRBJ2-3; no reliable D call. The CDR3 reads CASSLDSSSTDTQYF. The CDR3 coding sequence is TGCGCCAGCAGCTTGGACTCATCAAGCACAGATACGCAGTATTTT.